A single sample gave rise to the 23 T cell receptor beta chains below, sequenced in a study of blood T cells in healthy people across ages. Combining a sample-barcoded 5' primer with a J-beta primer mix, a second PCR ran for about 6 to 11 cycles. TCRdb recomputed calls from the 5' RACE reads with MiXCR, one row per CDR3 protein. Of 650,000 to 800,000 distinct CDR3 sequences listed, roughly 44% are singletons. Sequencing input: blood. These receptors all stem from a man aged 60 to 69 in good health.

This clonotype was counted only a few times. This sequence joins TRBV14 and TRBJ2-1, with D possibly being TRBD2 (6 bases). Trimming took 4 bases from V and 9 from J, leaving 13 bases between them. This CDR3 spans 13 amino acids. Germline V CDR1 and CDR2: SGHDN, FVKESK. The CDR3 nucleotides are TGTGCCAGCAGCCTGATTGCGGGAAGTGAGCAGTTCTTC. It is translated as CASSLIAGSEQFF.

The chain carries TRBV15 and TRBJ1-3; 8 bases agree with TRBD1. The CDR3 extends over 15 amino acids. V was clipped by 1 base and J by 6 bases; unmatched bases: 5. Germline lookup yields CDR1 LNHNV and CDR2 YYDKDF (reference sequence). CDR3 residues: CATSRVQTGENTIYF. The DNA for the CDR3 is TGTGCCACCAGCAGAGTCCAGACAGGGGAAAACACCATATATTTT. The whole variable domain, filled in from reference TRBV15 and TRBJ1-3, reads DAMVIQNPRYQVTQFGKPVTLSCSQTLNHNVMYWYQQKSSQAPKLLFHYYDKDFNNEADTPDNFQSRRPNTSFCFLDIRSPGLGDTAMYLCATSRVQTGENTIYFGEGSWLTVV.

The chain joins TRBV6-5 to TRBJ2-3, with 11 positions matching TRBD2. The CDR3 contains 18 residues. Germline V gives CDR1 MNHEY, CDR2 SVGAGI. With V trimmed by 2 bases and J by 2 bases, 9 bases remained unmatched. The CDR3 spells CASSYSSGRAGDTDTQYF. CDR3 nucleotide sequence: TGTGCCAGCAGTTACAGTAGCGGGAGGGCCGGAGACACAGATACGCAGTATTTT.

Regarding this clonotype: This may be a read error, as it is one base from a much larger clone. The rearrangement links TRBV7-3 to TRBJ2-1; 8 nucleotides line up with TRBD2. The CDR3 extends over 16 amino acids. Germline CDR1 and CDR2: SGHTA and FQGTGA. The DNA of the CDR3 is TGTGCCAGCAGCCCCCAATCGGGGGGGCCCTACAATGGGCAGTTCTTC. This encodes CASSPQSGGPYNGQFF.

Regarding this clonotype: Given a much more abundant clone one base away, this may be a read error. V usage is TRBV29-1 and J usage is TRBJ2-7; 8 bases fit TRBD2. CDR1 SQVTM and CDR2 ANQGSEA come from the germline V gene. J gave up 7 bases and V 0 bases, and 14 bases lay outside the gene matches. The CDR3 loop spans 16 amino acids. CDR3 nucleotides: TGCAGCGTTGAAGATCTCTGGCTAGCGGGTAACAATGAGCAGTACTTC. Residues: CSVEDLWLAGNNEQYF.

CDR3 protein: CASRSTGASDTQYF. CDR3 bases: TGTGCCAGCAGGTCGACAGGGGCCTCAGATACGCAGTATTTT. The chain couples TRBV6-5 to TRBJ2-3; 8 bases are shared with TRBD1. This CDR3 has 14 amino acids. Germline V gene lookup returns CDR1 MNHEY and CDR2 SVGAGI. V trimming: 6 bases; J trimming: 4 bases; junction bases outside the gene matches: 6.

About this clonotype: A much larger clone is a single base away; this may be a read error. The chain recombines TRBV29-1 with TRBJ2-1; D gene unclear. The V end was cut by 5 bases, the J end by 5 bases, with 13 bases between. The germline gives CDR1 SQVTM, CDR2 ANQGSEA. This CDR3 comprises 13 residues. The CDR3 here is CSVSDGIDNEQFF. The CDR3 nucleotides are TGCAGCGTTTCTGACGGAATAGACAATGAGCAGTTCTTC.

This clonotype occurred a few times. This may be a read error, as it is one base from a much larger clone. This rearrangement joins TRBV20-1 to TRBJ1-2, with 9 bases fitting TRBD1. Germline-derived CDR1 and CDR2 are DFQATT and SNEGSKA (reference sequence). Trimming at V came to 5 bases and at J to 7 bases, leaving 2 bases not matched to a gene. The CDR3 totals 11 residues. CDR3 in amino acids: CSAGTGTGYTF. The DNA of the CDR3 is TGCAGTGCTGGGACAGGGACTGGCTACACCTTC.

This clonotype appeared many times. The rearrangement joins TRBV29-1 to TRBJ2-3; D is perhaps TRBD1 (6 bases). Germline loops: CDR1 SQVTM, CDR2 ANQGSEA. Trimming took 4 bases from V and 1 from J, leaving 15 bases between them. This CDR3 is built from 15 residues. CDR3 loop: CSVARDMSRTDTQYF. CDR3 sequence (DNA): TGCAGCGTTGCCCGGGACATGAGCCGCACAGATACGCAGTATTTT.

V usage is TRBV6-5 and J usage is TRBJ2-5; maybe TRBD1 (6 bases). Germline V CDR1 and CDR2: MNHEY, SVGAGI. The CDR3 covers 15 residues. Trimming stripped 6 bases from V and 3 bases from J, with 17 bases between. CDR3: CASSPGIGTKETQYF. CDR3 DNA sequence: TGTGCCAGCAGCCCAGGTATCGGGACAAAAGAGACCCAGTACTTC.

The chain has TRBV15 and TRBJ2-5; 10 bases fit TRBD2. TRBJ2-4 matches the DNA end more closely, so the J call is doubtful. Germline CDR1 reads LNHNV; CDR2 reads YYDKDF (reference sequence). This CDR3 spans 18 amino acids. This chain's CDR3 is CATSRGRSGGARENIQYF. The DNA of the CDR3 is TGTGCCACCAGCAGAGGTAGGAGCGGGGGGGCCCGGGAAAACATTCAGTACTTC.

A few counts support this clonotype. V and J are TRBV3-1 and TRBJ1-2; D remains ambiguous. This CDR3 has 12 residues. The ends were cut back, 2 bases at V and 8 bases at J, with 9 bases in the middle. Germline-derived CDR1 and CDR2 are LGHDT and YNNKEL (reference sequence). The CDR3 coding sequence is TGTGCCAGCAGCCAACAGATCACGGGCTACACCTTC. This gives the protein CASSQQITGYTF.

This clonotype has more than one count but fewer than ten. The chain has TRBV4-3 and TRBJ2-4, with D perhaps being TRBD1 or TRBD2 (5 bases each). The CDR3 runs to 17 residues. Germline V gene sequence: CDR1 LGHNA, CDR2 YSLEER. The ends were cut back, 4 bases at V and 3 bases at J, with 19 bases in the middle. The CDR3 DNA follows: TGCGCCAGCAGCCCCCACCCGGGGCTAGTCGACAAAAACATTCAGTACTTC. Amino acids: CASSPHPGLVDKNIQYF.

V usage is TRBV7-8 and J usage is TRBJ1-4; TRBD1 agrees at 9 bases. Germline loops: CDR1 SGHVS, CDR2 FQNEAQ. V shed 3 bases and J 4 bases; nucleotides not matched to a gene: 3. The CDR3 is 15 amino acids. The CDR3 DNA is TGTGCCAGCAGCTTGGGACAGGGTGGTAATGAAAAACTGTTTTTT. Amino acids: CASSLGQGGNEKLFF.

About this clonotype itself: The junction does not match germline at one end; this may be a read error. The rearrangement links TRBV11-1 to TRBJ2-5; 10 bases agree with TRBD2. This CDR3 is 18 amino acids long. The V gene's germline CDR1 is SGHAT and CDR2 FQDESV (reference sequence). CDR3 bases: TGTGCCAGCAGCCAAAAAGGCCTAGCGGGGGAATACCAAGGGACCCAGTACTTC. Protein product: CASSQKGLAGEYQGTQYF.

The chain couples TRBV3-1 to TRBJ1-2; D remains ambiguous. CDR1 is LGHDT, CDR2 YNNKEL, per germline (reference sequence). This CDR3 is 11 amino acids long. The V and J ends lost 0 bases and 7 bases respectively, with 3 bases between them. The chain's CDR3 is CASSQEIGYTF. The CDR3 DNA is TGTGCCAGCAGCCAAGAGATTGGCTACACCTTC.

The CDR3 nucleotides are TGCAGTGCGAATCCGGGACCCGACTACGAGCAGTACTTC. Translation: CSANPGPDYEQYF. This chain connects TRBV20-1 to TRBJ2-7, with D perhaps matching TRBD1 or TRBD2 (5 bases each). Germline V CDR1 and CDR2: DFQATT, SNEGSKA (reference sequence). CDR3 length: 13 amino acids. Between the trimmed V and J ends, which lost 6 bases and 3 bases, there was a span of 15 bases.

The genes are TRBV29-1 and TRBJ1-1, with TRBD1 matching 7 bases. The CDR3 consists of 13 residues. CDR1 is SQVTM, CDR2 ANQGSEA, per germline. With 5 bases clipped from V and 2 bases from J, the junction kept 5 bases outside the gene matches. DNA of the CDR3: TGCAGCGTTCGCCGGGACAGAAACACTGAAGCTTTCTTT. Encoded protein: CSVRRDRNTEAFF.

The V call is TRBV12-5, the J call TRBJ2-5, with 9 bases matching TRBD2. The V segment lost 0 bases and the J segment 5 bases; nucleotides outside the gene matches: 7. The germline CDR1 and CDR2 sequences are LGHNT and FRNRAP. CDR3 size: 16 residues. CDR3 bases: TGTGCTAGTGGTTTGGTGGTTAGCGGGGGAGAGGAGACCCAGTACTTC. As protein: CASGLVVSGGEETQYF.

This chain joins TRBV28 and TRBJ2-7; TRBD1 matches at 10 bases. The germline V gene encodes CDR1 MDHEN and CDR2 SYDVKM. The CDR3 runs 15 residues. J gave up 7 bases and V 5 bases, and 11 bases lay outside the gene matches. The CDR3 loop is CASSVSGTGVREQYF. Here the CDR3 DNA reads TGTGCCAGCAGTGTATCCGGGACAGGGGTGCGGGAGCAGTACTTC.

J is TRBJ2-1 and V is TRBV12-3 or TRBV12-4; D might be TRBD1 (5 bases). This CDR3 has 14 residues. Trimming cost V 3 bases and J 3 bases, with 9 bases left between them. CDR3 in amino acids: CASSLPQGYNEQFF. The DNA for the CDR3 is TGTGCCAGCAGTTTGCCCCAGGGCTACAATGAGCAGTTCTTC.

The rearrangement joins TRBV11-3 to TRBJ2-7; TRBD1 agrees at 12 bases. The DNA end favors TRBJ2-5, so the J call may be wrong. The germline gives CDR1 SGHNT, CDR2 YENEEA. The CDR3 contains 17 residues. Written as DNA, the CDR3 is TGTGCCAGCAGCGACACCCGGGACAGGGGGCACTTAGAGACCCAGTACTTC. This encodes CASSDTRDRGHLETQYF.

The chain recombines TRBV6-6 with TRBJ2-6; possibly TRBD1 or TRBD2 for D (5 bases each). The CDR3 extends over 17 amino acids. Germline V gives CDR1 MNHNY, CDR2 SVGAGI (reference sequence). With 3 bases removed from V and 0 bases from J, the gap between germline ends came to 12 bases. The CDR3 here is CASSYWDAPSGANVLTF. CDR3 sequence (DNA): TGTGCCAGCAGTTATTGGGACGCGCCCTCTGGGGCCAACGTCCTGACTTTC.